Listed below are T cell receptor beta chains from one sample, sequenced in a study of beta chain features in type 1 diabetes. Profiling relied on immunoSEQ multiplex PCR, and the TCRdb table lists in-frame clones only, not all of them. The table records about 160,000 clones, about a tenth of them present only once. The sequenced material came from central memory CD4+ T cells from blood. These receptor sequences come from a man in his thirties or forties with type 1 diabetes. Each CDR3 is given with its conserved first and last residue. D genes are given only for firm matches. The size of a clone is reported for some rows only, either as once, few or many, or as a class for expanded clones.

v_gene,j_gene,abundance,d_gene,CDR3aa,CDR3nt
TRBV15,TRBJ1-3,few,-,CATSSGGSGNTIYF,TGTGCCACCAGCAGCGGCGGCTCTGGAAACACCATATATTTT
TRBV2,TRBJ2-1,few,TRBD1,CASGTAAYNEQFF,TGTGCCAGTGGGACAGCTGCCTACAATGAGCAGTTCTTC
TRBV7-9,TRBJ1-1,-,-,CASSKQQGSSEAFF,TGTGCCAGCAGCAAACAACAGGGATCTTCTGAAGCTTTCTTT
TRBV30,TRBJ2-7,-,-,CAWSRGQGYEQYF,TGTGCCTGGAGCAGAGGCCAGGGCTACGAGCAGTACTTC
TRBV6-6,TRBJ1-5,few,TRBD1,CASSPGQGATQPQHF,TGTGCCAGCAGCCCGGGACAGGGGGCAACTCAGCCCCAGCATTTT
TRBV28,TRBJ1-2,few,-,CASRPTTAIYGYTF,TGTGCCAGCAGACCGACGACAGCTATTTATGGCTACACCTTC
TRBV27,TRBJ1-2,-,-,CASSLARRNYGYTF,TGTGCCAGCAGTTTAGCGAGGAGGAACTATGGCTACACCTTC
TRBV27,TRBJ1-5,few,-,CASSFRRSNQPQHF,TGTGCCAGCAGTTTCAGGAGGAGCAATCAGCCCCAGCATTTT
TRBV28,TRBJ2-7,-,-,CASSLPSVEDEQYF,TGTGCCAGCAGTTTGCCTAGCGTCGAGGACGAGCAGTACTTC
TRBV15,TRBJ2-5,-,-,CATSREEGGGTQYF,TGTGCCACCAGCAGAGAGGAAGGAGGCGGGACCCAGTACTTC
TRBV9,TRBJ2-5,few,TRBD1,CASSDGIGTGEETQYF,TGTGCCAGCAGCGATGGAATCGGGACAGGCGAAGAGACCCAGTACTTC
TRBV7-9,TRBJ1-3,-,-,CASSRSDTIYF,TGTGCCAGCTCCAGGTCGGACACCATATATTTT
TRBV28,TRBJ2-7,-,TRBD2,CASSSYLAGRYEQYF,TGTGCCAGCAGTTCTTACCTAGCGGGACGCTACGAGCAGTACTTC
TRBV27,TRBJ2-6,few,TRBD1,CASSPRTGGLLEANVLTF,TGTGCCAGCAGTCCGCGGACAGGGGGCTTGCTAGAGGCCAACGTCCTGACTTTC
TRBV18,TRBJ1-2,few,-,CASSPQRVSDYGYTF,TGTGCCAGCTCACCACAGAGGGTTAGCGACTATGGCTACACCTTC
TRBV5-1,TRBJ1-1,-,-,CASSLDNRVRAEAFF,TGCGCCAGCAGCTTGGATAACAGGGTGAGGGCTGAAGCTTTCTTT
TRBV27,TRBJ1-1,-,TRBD1,CASTLLSGGSSKAFF,TGTGCCAGCACCTTACTATCAGGGGGATCCTCCAAAGCTTTCTTT
TRBV4-1,TRBJ1-2,-,TRBD1,CASSHPDRAADGYTF,TGCGCCAGCAGCCATCCGGACAGGGCAGCGGATGGCTACACCTTC
TRBV18,TRBJ2-1,few,TRBD2,CASSPSGRVAYNEQFF,TGTGCCAGCTCACCTAGCGGGAGAGTAGCCTACAATGAGCAGTTCTTC
TRBV28,TRBJ1-5,-,-,CASSGGQRNQPQHF,TGTGCCAGCAGCGGAGGACAGAGAAATCAGCCCCAGCATTTT
TRBV4-3,TRBJ2-6,-,TRBD1,CASSRATGAGANVLTF,TGCGCCAGCAGCCGCGCAACAGGGGCTGGGGCCAACGTCCTGACTTTC
TRBV5-4,TRBJ2-5,-,TRBD2,CASSLTSGRAGETQYF,TGTGCCAGCAGCCTGACTAGCGGGAGGGCCGGGGAGACCCAGTACTTC
TRBV28,TRBJ2-7,-,TRBD1,CASNDRDTYEQYF,TGTGCCAGTAATGACAGGGACACCTACGAGCAGTACTTC
TRBV7-2,TRBJ1-1,few,-,CASSRGQSNTEAFF,TGTGCCAGCAGCCGTGGACAGAGCAACACTGAAGCTTTCTTT
TRBV10-3,TRBJ2-1,-,TRBD2,CAISGLAGSDEQFF,TGTGCCATCAGTGGGCTAGCGGGTTCCGATGAGCAGTTCTTC
TRBV19,TRBJ2-5,-,TRBD2,CASSSRGGETQYF,TGTGCCAGTTCCAGTCGGGGGGGAGAGACCCAGTACTTC
TRBV9,TRBJ2-5,-,-,CASSARLGPMETQYF,TGTGCCAGCAGCGCTAGACTAGGCCCAATGGAGACCCAGTACTTC
TRBV12-5,TRBJ2-3,few,-,CASGTLDTQYF,TGTGCTAGTGGGACTTTAGATACGCAGTATTTT
TRBV7-2,TRBJ2-7,few,-,CASSYWTAYEQYF,TGTGCCAGCAGCTACTGGACAGCCTACGAGCAGTACTTC
TRBV6-5,TRBJ2-5,-,-,CASSTGRQGSGTQYF,TGTGCCAGCAGTACGGGGAGGCAGGGATCGGGGACCCAGTACTTC
TRBV9,TRBJ2-1,-,TRBD2,CASDKGLAGGLNEQFF,TGTGCCAGCGACAAGGGACTAGCGGGAGGACTGAATGAGCAGTTCTTC
TRBV5-1,TRBJ2-3,-,TRBD1,CASSLTGGPDTQYF,TGCGCCAGCAGCTTGACAGGGGGCCCAGATACGCAGTATTTT
TRBV9,TRBJ1-4,few,-,CASSPAAGLDEKLFF,TGTGCCAGCAGCCCAGCAGCAGGGTTAGATGAAAAACTGTTTTTT